The 26 T cell receptor beta chains reported below all come from one sample, sequenced in a study of graft-versus-host responses after intestinal transplantation. The method was immunoSEQ multiplex PCR; TCRdb's version includes in-frame clones alone and lacks a portion of them. The sample holds approximately 37,000 clones; 75% to 90% are singletons and the top ten take about 20%. The starting material, graft tissue, was processed to release intraepithelial and lamina propria lymphocytes. Sequencing used ileum tissue, obtained around 190 days after intestinal transplant. These TCRs come from a human patient who received an intestinal transplant, so some T cells may come from the graft donor.

This sequence joins TRBV29-1 and TRBJ2-2, with D hard to call. Trimming removed 4 bases at V and 1 base at J, with 10 bases between. The CDR3 consists of 14 residues. Germline CDR1 SQVTM, CDR2 ANQGSEA. CDR3 in amino acids: CSVGIRRNTGELFF. The CDR3 region has the DNA TGCAGCGTTGGAATCAGGCGGAACACCGGGGAGCTGTTTTTT.

This chain joins TRBV7-6 and TRBJ2-5, with 9 nucleotides matching TRBD1. Gene TRBJ2-7 matches the end of the DNA better, so the J call may be wrong. Germline V gene data show CDR1 as SGHVS and CDR2 as FNYEAQ. The CDR3 has 15 amino acids. CDR3 region: CASSPRTGAGSEQYF. The CDR3, as DNA: TGTGCCAGCAGCCCAAGGACAGGGGCAGGTTCCGAGCAGTACTTC.

V is TRBV5-1 and J is TRBJ1-2, with a possible D match to TRBD1 (5 bases). V was clipped by 4 bases and J by 8 bases, with 18 bases between them. Germline V lookup: CDR1 SGHRS, CDR2 YFSETQ. The CDR3 runs to 14 residues. The CDR3 bases are TGCGCCAGCAGCCCCCCCCTAGGGGAAGGGGGCTACACCTTC. Residues: CASSPPLGEGGYTF.

This chain uses TRBV10-2 with TRBJ1-4; D is undetermined. The CDR3 has 13 amino acids. The V and J ends lost 0 bases and 7 bases respectively, with 6 bases between them. The germline V gene has CDR1 WSHSY and CDR2 SAAADI. The CDR3 loop reads CASSESEFEKLFF. The CDR3 DNA reads TGCGCCAGCAGTGAGTCAGAGTTTGAAAAACTGTTTTTT.

This chain joins TRBV4-2 and TRBJ1-5; D may be TRBD1 (6 bases). Germline V gene sequence: CDR1 LGHNA, CDR2 YNFKEQ. This CDR3 is built from 16 residues. V was cut by 2 bases and J by 7 bases, with 18 bases left in between. The CDR3 reads CASSQSTGPAGQPQHF. The CDR3 nucleotides read TGTGCCAGCAGCCAATCCACAGGGCCCGCAGGACAGCCCCAGCATTTT.

The chain links TRBV4-1 to TRBJ2-4, with D possibly matching TRBD1 (5 bases). Trimming took 4 bases from V and 8 from J, leaving 21 bases between them. This CDR3 comprises 16 residues. Germline V gene sequence: CDR1 MGHRA, CDR2 YSYEKL. The CDR3 loop reads CASSPTIGQGSDIQYF. CDR3 nucleotide sequence: TGCGCCAGCAGCCCCACAATAGGGCAGGGCTCGGACATTCAGTACTTC.

This chain links TRBV7-8 with TRBJ1-2; a weak D match, TRBD1 (5 bases). From germline, CDR1 is SGHVS and CDR2 FQNEAQ. Between the trimmed V and J ends, which lost 1 base and 4 bases, there was a span of 10 bases. The CDR3 is made up of 14 amino acids. Written as DNA, the CDR3 is TGTGCCAGCAGCTTAGGGGGGACCGGCTATGGCTACACCTTC. Protein sequence: CASSLGGTGYGYTF.

The rearrangement links TRBV6-1 to TRBJ2-5; D unclear. CDR1 and CDR2 from the germline V gene are MNHNS and SASEGT. The germline V and J ends were trimmed by 4 bases and 5 bases, with 8 bases remaining between them. The CDR3 is made up of 12 amino acids. This CDR3 is CASSGLGETQYF. The CDR3 region has the DNA TGTGCCAGCAGTGGGCTAGGGGAGACCCAGTACTTC.

V is TRBV5-4 and J is TRBJ2-5; 9 positions agree with TRBD1. This CDR3 has 15 residues. CDR1 SGHNT and CDR2 YYREEE come from the germline V gene (reference sequence). Unmatched junction bases numbered 6, after V lost 4 bases and J lost 2 bases. The CDR3 DNA follows: TGTGCCAGCAGCCCCGGGACAGGGAATCAAGAGACCCAGTACTTC. This encodes CASSPGTGNQETQYF.

CDR3 in amino acids: CATSRLTENTEAFF. The CDR3 DNA reads as TGTGCCACCAGCAGATTAACCGAGAACACTGAAGCTTTCTTT. V gene TRBV15 combines with J gene TRBJ1-1; no firm D call. The V and J ends lost 2 bases and 1 base respectively, with 8 bases between them. The CDR3 runs 14 residues. Germline CDR1 reads LNHNV; CDR2 reads YYDKDF (reference sequence).

This chain uses TRBV7-6 with TRBJ2-3; TRBD2 is a possible D gene (6 bases). The V gene lost 5 bases and the J gene lost 6 bases, with 12 bases spanning the gap. Germline loops: CDR1 SGHVS, CDR2 FNYEAQ. The CDR3 has 13 amino acids. The CDR3 loop is CASSIALADTQYF. Here the CDR3 DNA reads TGTGCCAGCAGCATCGCGCTAGCGGATACGCAGTATTTT. The complete variable domain, with remaining parts taken from reference TRBV7-6 and TRBJ2-3, reads GAGVSQSPRYKVTKRGQDVALRCDPISGHVSLYWYRQALGQGPEFLTYFNYEAQQDKSGLPNDRFSAERPEGSISTLTIQRTEQRDSAMYRCASSIALADTQYFGPGTRLTVL.

The CDR3 here is CASSGGTGNSPLHF. DNA of the CDR3: TGCGCCAGCAGCGGTGGGACAGGGAATTCACCCCTCCACTTT. The chain combines TRBV5-1 with TRBJ1-6; 9 bases align to TRBD1. V was clipped by 4 bases and J by 7 bases; unmatched bases: 3. Germline CDR1 reads SGHRS; CDR2 reads YFSETQ. This CDR3 is built from 14 residues.

This clone is deemed medium-sized (0.01 to 0.1%). This chain connects TRBV29-1 to TRBJ2-1, with TRBD2 matching 15 bases. This CDR3 is built from 15 residues. Germline CDR1 and CDR2: SQVTM and ANQGSEA. V dropped 8 bases and J dropped 7; count of bases not matched to a gene: 9. The chain's CDR3 is CSTSGLAGGINEQFF. The CDR3 bases are TGCAGCACATCCGGACTAGCGGGAGGGATAAATGAGCAGTTCTTC.

The V gene is TRBV2, the J gene TRBJ2-1; D might be TRBD2 (5 bases). V was shortened by 3 bases and J by 4 bases, with 10 bases between the two germline ends. The CDR3 contains 14 residues. Per germline, CDR1 SNHLY and CDR2 FYNNEI. The CDR3 coding sequence is TGTGCCAGCAGTGACGGTCGCGGGTACAATGAGCAGTTCTTC. It encodes CASSDGRGYNEQFF.

The rearrangement links TRBV11-1 to TRBJ2-3; TRBD2 might be the D (5 bases). There are 16 residues in the CDR3. CDR1 is SGHAT and CDR2 is FQDESV in the germline V gene (reference sequence). V lost 5 bases, J lost 2 bases, and 17 bases lay in between. The CDR3: CASSIQAGRLTDTQYF. The CDR3 region has the DNA TGTGCCAGCAGCATCCAGGCGGGCCGACTCACAGATACGCAGTATTTT. The full variable domain, in which reference TRBV11-1 and TRBJ2-3 provide the parts outside the CDR3, is EAEVAQSPRYKITEKSQAVAFWCDPISGHATLYWYRQILGQGPELLVQFQDESVVDDSQLPKDRFSAERLKGVDSTLKIQPAELGDSAMYLCASSIQAGRLTDTQYFGPGTRLTVL.

The V and J genes are TRBV2 and TRBJ1-3; 7 positions agree with TRBD1. V lost 5 bases to trimming and J lost 0 bases; unmatched junction nucleotides: 7. This CDR3 comprises 16 residues. Germline values: CDR1 SNHLY, CDR2 FYNNEI. DNA of the CDR3: TGTGCCAGCAGTTTTGGGACAGCGAGCTCTGGAAACACCATATATTTT. Translated, it gives CASSFGTASSGNTIYF.

The V call is TRBV5-1, the J call TRBJ2-1, with TRBD2 matching over 13 bases. The germline V gene has CDR1 SGHRS and CDR2 YFSETQ. CDR3 length: 15 residues. The trim removed 7 bases at V and 7 bases at J, leaving 8 bases unmatched. CDR3 sequence (DNA): TGCGCCAGCGGCCAACTAGCGGGGGGGCAAAATGAGCAGTTCTTC. Translation gives CASGQLAGGQNEQFF.

This chain connects TRBV11-2 to TRBJ2-1, with D possibly being TRBD2 (6 bases). This CDR3 comprises 15 residues. Trimming stripped 5 bases from V and 2 bases from J, with 13 bases between. CDR1 and CDR2 (germline): SGHAT, FQNNGV. CDR3 sequence: CASSRSRGAYNEQFF. For the CDR3, the DNA is TGTGCCAGCAGCCGTTCGCGGGGAGCCTACAATGAGCAGTTCTTC.

By sample fraction, this clone is medium-sized. The chain has TRBV5-1 and TRBJ2-7; 7 bases map to TRBD1. The CDR3 has 15 residues. The V segment lost 4 bases and the J segment 1 base; nucleotides outside the gene matches: 8. Germline loops: CDR1 SGHRS, CDR2 YFSETQ. Written as DNA, the CDR3 is TGCGCCAGCAGCCCTCGGACAGGCCAATCCTACGAGCAGTACTTC. It encodes CASSPRTGQSYEQYF.

This clone was picked up one time. As DNA, the CDR3 is TGTGCCAGCAGTCCCTGGGATTCCCTGGGGGAAAAACTGTTTTTT. Translated, it gives CASSPWDSLGEKLFF. This chain uses TRBV2 with TRBJ1-4; the D is unclear. Looked up from germline, CDR1 is SNHLY and CDR2 is FYNNEI. The V and J ends lost 5 bases and 8 bases respectively, with 18 bases between them. The length of the CDR3 is 15 residues.

This chain links TRBV4-1 with TRBJ1-4; 10 bases are a match to TRBD1. The CDR3 has 16 amino acids. Trimming took 1 base from V and 7 from J; bases not matched to a gene: 6. Germline CDR1 and CDR2: MGHRA and YSYEKL. CDR3 in DNA: TGCGCCAGCAGCCAAGGTCTAAGGACAGGGGGTGAAAAACTGTTTTTT. Encoded protein: CASSQGLRTGGEKLFF.

The chain joins TRBV4-1 to TRBJ1-5, with unresolved D. Per germline, CDR1 MGHRA and CDR2 YSYEKL. Trimming took 0 bases from V and 10 from J, leaving 7 bases between them. This CDR3 has 12 residues. CDR3 region: CASSQEGLPQHF. The CDR3 DNA is TGCGCCAGCAGCCAAGAGGGCCTCCCCCAGCATTTT.

This clone is a singleton in its sample. V gene TRBV18 combines with J gene TRBJ1-5, with D possibly matching TRBD1 (5 bases). Germline CDR1 and CDR2: KGHSH and LQKENI. This CDR3 is 13 amino acids long. V was clipped by 3 bases and J by 3 bases, with 6 bases between them. The CDR3 DNA reads TGTGCCAGCTCACCGGGGACCAATCAGCCCCAGCATTTT. The encoded protein is CASSPGTNQPQHF.

V gene TRBV10-3 combines with J gene TRBJ1-2; unclear D gene. This CDR3 comprises 17 residues. V was clipped by 2 bases and J by 0 bases, with 16 bases between them. CDR1 is ENHRY and CDR2 is SYGVKD in the germline V gene. This chain's CDR3 is CAISEIVRRSANYGYTF. CDR3 DNA sequence: TGTGCCATCAGTGAGATCGTCAGGCGCTCCGCTAACTATGGCTACACCTTC.

The chain's CDR3 is CASSTTGGAFDEQYF. CDR3 nucleotide sequence: TGTGCCAGCAGCACCACAGGGGGCGCTTTCGACGAGCAGTACTTC. This rearrangement joins TRBV9 to TRBJ2-7; 9 bases map to TRBD1. CDR1 is SGDLS and CDR2 is YYNGEE in the germline V gene. The CDR3 consists of 15 residues. V lost 4 bases, J lost 5 bases, and 10 bases stayed unmatched.

The gene calls are TRBV19 and TRBJ2-1; the match to TRBD2 covers 14 bases. Germline CDR1 and CDR2: LNHDA and SQIVND (reference sequence). The CDR3 is 15 amino acids. J was trimmed by 9 bases and V by 3 bases; bases with no gene match: 4. The CDR3 sequence is CASSIGTSGSSEQFF. The CDR3, as DNA: TGTGCCAGTAGTATTGGGACTAGCGGGAGTAGTGAGCAGTTCTTC.